This entry lists 14 T cell receptor beta chains sequenced from one sample in a study of T cell responses to AZD1222 COVID-19 vaccine. Profiled with immunoSEQ multiplex PCR; TCRdb holds only in-frame clones, not every one. Among over 120,000 clones listed, 80% to 95% were seen once. The sample was peripheral blood, taken on day 0 of AZD1222 vaccination. The receptors derive from an adult in good health.

The chain uses TRBV20-1 and TRBJ1-1, with D perhaps matching TRBD1 (5 bases). Trimming cost V 5 bases and J 7 bases, with 8 bases left between them. The CDR3 extends over 10 amino acids. Germline V gene lookup returns CDR1 DFQATT and CDR2 SNEGSKA (reference sequence). The CDR3 protein is CSALGLEAFF. In DNA form, the CDR3 reads TGCAGTGCTCTGGGACTTGAAGCTTTCTTT.

This clone was seen just once. The rearrangement links TRBV6-5 to TRBJ2-6; D uncertain. The CDR3 is 13 residues long. The V end was cut by 6 bases, the J end by 1 base, with 4 bases between. Germline CDR1 and CDR2: MNHEY and SVGAGI. The CDR3 DNA is TGTGCCAGCAGGGAGTCTGGGGCCAACGTCCTGACTTTC. Amino acid sequence: CASRESGANVLTF.

This chain joins TRBV11-2 and TRBJ2-3; D is unresolved. This CDR3 has 16 amino acids. V lost 1 base and J 0 bases, leaving 11 bases between the germline ends. Germline-derived CDR1 and CDR2 are SGHAT and FQNNGV. CDR3 region: CASSLVRRPSTDTQYF. CDR3 bases: TGTGCCAGCAGCTTAGTAAGGCGGCCTAGCACAGATACGCAGTATTTT.

The gene calls are TRBV19 and TRBJ2-2, with D possibly being TRBD1 (5 bases). The CDR3 sequence is 12 residues long. Trimming removed 10 bases from V and 6 bases from J, with 12 bases in between. CDR1 is LNHDA, CDR2 SQIVND, per germline (reference sequence). The CDR3 is CATKVGPGELFF. CDR3 DNA: TGTGCCACTAAGGTGGGGCCCGGGGAGCTGTTTTTT.

The chain links TRBV28 to TRBJ1-5; TRBD1 matches at 11 bases. Germline V gene lookup returns CDR1 MDHEN and CDR2 SYDVKM. The trim removed 2 bases at V and 6 bases at J, leaving 3 bases unmatched. This CDR3 comprises 15 residues. DNA of the CDR3: TGTGCCAGCAGTTTAGGACAGGGGGCCGGTCAGCCCCAGCATTTT. It is translated as CASSLGQGAGQPQHF.

V is TRBV11-2 and J is TRBJ2-7, with TRBD2 as a possible D gene (6 bases). The CDR3 sequence is 14 residues long. CDR1 is SGHAT, CDR2 FQNNGV, per germline. Trimming left V 10 bases short and J 3 bases short, with 19 bases between. The CDR3: CATRRRGTHYEQYF. The CDR3 DNA follows: TGTGCCACTAGAAGGAGGGGCACTCACTACGAGCAGTACTTC.

The J gene is TRBJ2-7, the V gene TRBV11-2, with 10 bases fitting TRBD2. This CDR3 is 15 amino acids long. V trimming: 5 bases; J trimming: 0 bases; junction bases outside the gene matches: 4. Germline lookup yields CDR1 SGHAT and CDR2 FQNNGV. This CDR3 is CASSRSSGSSYEQYF. The CDR3 coding sequence is TGTGCCAGCAGCAGATCTAGCGGGAGCTCCTACGAGCAGTACTTC.

This chain joins TRBV10-2 and TRBJ2-3; 7 positions match TRBD2. The CDR3 has 14 residues. J lost 2 bases, V lost 9 bases, and 8 bases had no gene match. The V gene's germline CDR1 is WSHSY and CDR2 SAAADI. CDR3 amino acids: CASSQRDHTDTQYF. The CDR3 DNA is TGCGCCAGTTCTCAGCGGGACCACACAGATACGCAGTATTTT.

A few counts support this clone. The chain combines TRBV4-3 with TRBJ1-1; D perhaps matches TRBD1 (5 bases). The length of the CDR3 is 13 residues. Germline loops: CDR1 LGHNA, CDR2 YSLEER. V lost 3 bases and J lost 5, with 10 bases in between. This chain's CDR3 is CASSHTGTTEAFF. The CDR3 bases are TGCGCCAGCAGCCACACCGGGACGACTGAAGCTTTCTTT.

The chain recombines TRBV5-1 with TRBJ1-1; D uncertain. CDR1 is SGHRS and CDR2 is YFSETQ in the germline V gene. The CDR3 spans 14 residues. V lost 0 bases, J lost 3 bases, and 9 bases lay in between. The CDR3 loop is CASSLGGSDTEAFF. The CDR3 DNA reads TGCGCCAGCAGCTTGGGAGGGAGTGACACTGAAGCTTTCTTT.

The gene calls are TRBV21-1 and TRBJ2-4. TRBV21-1 is recorded as a pseudogene. There are 16 residues in the CDR3. DNA for the CDR3: TGTGCCAGCAGCACCCCAAGGGCCGAGACCAAAAACATTCAGTACTTC. Encoded protein: CASSTPRAETKNIQYF.

The chain carries TRBV4-3 and TRBJ2-7; no clear D. V lost 4 bases to trimming and J lost 0 bases, with 13 bases between them. CDR1 is LGHNA and CDR2 is YSLEER in the germline V gene. The CDR3 has 15 residues. CDR3 in DNA: TGCGCCAGCAGCCCCGACCGTACGAGCTCCTACGAGCAGTACTTC. This gives the protein CASSPDRTSSYEQYF.

Concerning this clone: This sample includes further DNA sequences coding for the same CDR3. The CDR3 coding sequence is TGTGCCAGCAAGGGAGGAGTAAATCAGCCCCAGCATTTT. Its protein is CASKGGVNQPQHF. This chain connects TRBV6-5 to TRBJ1-5; no definite D call. The CDR3 totals 13 residues. Germline-derived CDR1 and CDR2 are MNHEY and SVGAGI. V was cut by 7 bases and J by 4 bases, with 11 bases left in between.

V is TRBV10-3 and J is TRBJ1-2; tentatively, D is TRBD1 (5 bases). The CDR3 totals 15 residues. CDR1 is ENHRY, CDR2 SYGVKD, per germline. Between the trimmed V and J ends, which lost 6 bases and 5 bases, there was a span of 19 bases. As DNA, the CDR3 is TGTGCCATCAGCCCCTCGGGGCAGGCGGGGTATGGCTACACCTTC. Protein sequence: CAISPSGQAGYGYTF.